This TCR beta chain comes out of a study of beta chain features in type 1 diabetes. Study outcomes and limitations: Equally in patients and controls, shorter templates might have been favored by PCR. A closer apparent resemblance between naive, central memory and Treg TCRB repertoires was seen in patients than in healthy donors. Insertions at VDJ junctions were less frequent in type 1 diabetes patients. These patients also deleted more nucleotides at the same junctions. TCRB CDR3s were moderately but significantly shorter in Type 1 diabetes patients in all four CD4+ subsets.

This clone was counted a few times. Its specificity is not known. Trimming took 4 bases from V and 0 from J, leaving 6 bases between them. The CDR3 runs to 13 residues. Germline values: CDR1 SEHNR, CDR2 FQNEAQ (reference sequence). Sequenced material consisted of expressed TCRB transcripts (all of the isolated RNA was reverse transcribed). Here immunoSEQ multiplex PCR was the method, and the copy in TCRdb shows in-frame clones only, minus some. The sample has 160,000 or so clones, roughly 9% seen once. Specimen: central memory CD4+ T cells from blood. V usage is TRBV7-9 and J usage is TRBJ2-5; possibly TRBD2 for D (6 bases). This sequence originates from a woman between 25 and 40 years old with type 1 diabetes. The CDR3 loop reads CASSWGDQETQYF. Here the CDR3 DNA reads TGTGCCAGCAGCTGGGGGGACCAAGAGACCCAGTACTTC.